Listed here are 7 T cell receptor beta chains from one sample, sequenced in a study of cytomegalovirus exposure and HLA in healthy donors. PCR used 60 Vbeta primers and 13 Jbeta primers. Assay: immunoSEQ multiplex PCR; the TCRdb copy retains only in-frame clones and omits some. The sample includes over 90,000 clones, around 76% of them seen just once. The sequenced sample consisted of PBMCs. These receptors were obtained from a woman aged 18-35 years in good health and CMV-seropositive.

The chain is built from TRBV9 and TRBJ1-4; 8 bases align to TRBD1. CDR1 and CDR2 from the germline V gene are SGDLS and YYNGEE. With V trimmed by 0 bases and J by 6 bases, 7 bases remained unmatched. The CDR3 consists of 16 residues. The chain's CDR3 is CASSVGPGGVDEKLFF. DNA for the CDR3: TGTGCCAGCAGCGTAGGACCAGGGGGCGTGGATGAAAAACTGTTTTTT.

The V gene is TRBV7-2, the J gene TRBJ2-7, with 10 bases aligning to TRBD2. The CDR3 consists of 14 residues. Trimming removed 4 bases from V and 6 bases from J; junction bases left unmatched: 6. CDR1 and CDR2 (germline): SGHTA, FQGNSA. The CDR3 nucleotides are TGTGCCAGCAGCTCAGCGGGAGGGGGACGCGAGCAGTACTTC. Translated: CASSSAGGGREQYF.

This sequence joins TRBV2 and TRBJ2-3; weak D call: TRBD1 (6 bases). CDR1 is SNHLY and CDR2 is FYNNEI in the germline V gene. There are 13 residues in the CDR3. Trimming left V 8 bases short and J 5 bases short, with 14 bases between. The CDR3 nucleotides are TGTGCCAGCGGCGACAGGCAAGGAGATACGCAGTATTTT. Translating it yields CASGDRQGDTQYF.

This clone has a handful of counts. The J gene is TRBJ2-1, the V gene TRBV9; 7 nucleotides line up with TRBD2. V was pared by 3 bases and J by 7 bases, with 19 bases of the junction left unmatched. CDR1 and CDR2 from the germline V gene are SGDLS and YYNGEE. The CDR3 has 18 amino acids. The CDR3 here is CASSAPYGAGEPNNEQFF. Written as DNA, the CDR3 is TGTGCCAGCAGCGCCCCCTACGGGGCGGGAGAGCCTAATAATGAGCAGTTCTTC.

The chain links TRBV6-1 to TRBJ2-7; 7 nucleotides align to TRBD1. CDR3 size: 13 residues. J gave up 2 bases and V 6 bases, and 4 bases lay outside the gene matches. Germline CDR1 MNHNS, CDR2 SASEGT. The chain's CDR3 is CASSHGQAYEQYF. Written as DNA, the CDR3 is TGTGCCAGCAGCCACGGACAGGCCTACGAGCAGTACTTC.

The chain has TRBV6-5 and TRBJ1-4; TRBD1 matches 9 bases. Trimming removed 2 bases from V and 4 bases from J; junction bases left unmatched: 5. The CDR3 spans 16 residues. Germline-derived CDR1 and CDR2 are MNHEY and SVGAGI. The DNA of the CDR3 is TGTGCCAGCAGTTACCAGGGACAGGGCCTTAATGAAAAACTGTTTTTT. Protein: CASSYQGQGLNEKLFF.

CDR3 sequence (DNA): TGTGCCAGCAGCTTGGAACCAACTAGCGGGGTGGAAGAGACCCAGTACTTC. The encoded protein is CASSLEPTSGVEETQYF. The chain employs TRBV7-6 and TRBJ2-5; 10 bases map to TRBD2. V lost 3 bases, J lost 3 bases, and 10 bases stayed unmatched. The CDR3 consists of 17 residues. Germline assignment: CDR1 SGHVS and CDR2 FNYEAQ.